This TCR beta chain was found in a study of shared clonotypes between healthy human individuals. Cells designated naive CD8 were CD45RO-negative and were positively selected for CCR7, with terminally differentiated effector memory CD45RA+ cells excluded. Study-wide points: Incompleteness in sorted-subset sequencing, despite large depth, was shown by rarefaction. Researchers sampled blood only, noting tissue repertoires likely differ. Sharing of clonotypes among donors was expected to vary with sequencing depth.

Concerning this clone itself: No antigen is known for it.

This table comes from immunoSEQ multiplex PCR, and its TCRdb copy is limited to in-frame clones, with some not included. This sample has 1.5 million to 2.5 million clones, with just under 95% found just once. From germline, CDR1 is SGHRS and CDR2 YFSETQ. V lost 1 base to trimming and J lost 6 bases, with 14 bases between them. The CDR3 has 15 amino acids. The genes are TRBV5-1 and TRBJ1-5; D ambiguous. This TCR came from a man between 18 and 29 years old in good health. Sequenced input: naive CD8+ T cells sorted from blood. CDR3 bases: TGCGCCAGCAGCTTGTTCCCCGGGGAGGGTCAGCCCCAGCATTTT. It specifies CASSLFPGEGQPQHF.